One sample yielded the 13 T cell receptor beta chains listed below, sequenced in a study of neoadjuvant nivolumab and ipilimumab in lung cancer. TCRdb's table, derived via immunoSEQ multiplex PCR, lists solely in-frame clones and lacks some. The data show approximately 30,000 clones, roughly four fifths seen once. The material was tumor tissue, obtained after neoadjuvant nivolumab, alone or with ipilimumab, at or shortly before surgery. Source of these receptors: an adult with non-small cell lung cancer.

The chain joins TRBV30 to TRBJ2-1; D uncertain. The CDR3 runs to 11 residues. V gave up 2 bases and J gave up 6 bases, with 5 bases separating them. The germline V gene has CDR1 GTSNPN and CDR2 SVGIG (reference sequence). The CDR3 DNA reads as TGTGCCTGGAGTATAGCCAATGAGCAGTTCTTC. Protein sequence: CAWSIANEQFF.

This clone was detected once. The chain employs TRBV2 and TRBJ2-7; D is possibly TRBD1 (5 bases). Between the trimmed V and J ends, which lost 0 bases and 5 bases, there was a span of 17 bases. CDR3 length: 16 amino acids. Germline lookup yields CDR1 SNHLY and CDR2 FYNNEI. CDR3 in amino acids: CASSEAGRQWAHEQYF. CDR3 bases: TGTGCCAGCAGTGAAGCGGGGCGTCAGTGGGCCCACGAGCAGTACTTC.

This chain joins TRBV2 and TRBJ2-5; 7 positions match TRBD1. With 10 bases clipped from V and 2 bases from J, the junction kept 10 bases outside the gene matches. Germline CDR1 is SNHLY and CDR2 is FYNNEI. CDR3 length: 14 residues. The CDR3 region has the DNA TGTGCCACCACTAAAGACAGGGTACAAGAGACCCAGTACTTC. Translated: CATTKDRVQETQYF. Supplemented by reference TRBV2 and TRBJ2-5, the full variable domain reads EPEVTQTPSHQVTQMGQEVILRCVPISNHLYFYWYRQILGQKVEFLVSFYNNEISEKSEIFDDQFSVERPDGSNFTLKIRSTKLEDSAMYFCATTKDRVQETQYFGPGTRLLVL.

The chain couples TRBV11-1 to TRBJ2-7; 9 positions agree with TRBD1. Germline CDR1 reads SGHAT; CDR2 reads FQDESV (reference sequence). This CDR3 contains 15 residues. Trimming took 3 bases from V and 4 from J; bases not matched to a gene: 7. CDR3 region: CASSFSGTGRYEQYF. CDR3 in DNA: TGTGCCAGCAGCTTCTCCGGGACAGGGAGGTACGAGCAGTACTTC.

The rearrangement links TRBV6-5 to TRBJ2-7; no clear D gene. The CDR3 runs to 13 residues. The V gene lost 0 bases and the J gene lost 3 bases, with 6 bases spanning the gap. The V gene's germline CDR1 is MNHEY and CDR2 SVGAGI. CDR3 nucleotides: TGTGCCAGCAGTTACTCGGGTCTCTACGAGCAGTACTTC. This sequence encodes CASSYSGLYEQYF.

This clone was detected once. The rearrangement uses TRBV25-1 and TRBJ1-1, with 9 bases lining up with TRBD1. Germline V gene data show CDR1 as MGHDK and CDR2 as SYGVNS. The CDR3 contains 13 residues. V was clipped by 6 bases and J by 4 bases; unmatched bases: 3. The CDR3 bases are TGTGCCAGCAGCGGACAGGGGTTCACTGAAGCTTTCTTT. It yields the protein CASSGQGFTEAFF. Combining the CDR3 with reference TRBV25-1 and TRBJ1-1 gives the whole variable domain EADIYQTPRYLVIGTGKKITLECSQTMGHDKMYWYQQDPGMELHLIHYSYGVNSTEKGDLSSESTVSRIRTEHFPLTLESARPSHTSQYLCASSGQGFTEAFFGQGTRLTVV.

In its sample, this clone was seen a few times. The chain uses TRBV10-3 and TRBJ2-2; the D is unclear. Germline CDR1 and CDR2: ENHRY and SYGVKD. The CDR3 extends over 14 amino acids. V was pared by 10 bases and J by 2 bases, with 14 bases between. For the CDR3, the DNA is TGTGCCACCACACATAGTCCCAACACCGGGGAGCTGTTTTTT. It yields the protein CATTHSPNTGELFF.

The V and J genes are TRBV13 and TRBJ2-7, with 9 bases fitting TRBD1. CDR1 and CDR2 (germline): PRHDT, FYEKMQ (reference sequence). V trimming: 7 bases; J trimming: 4 bases; junction bases outside the gene matches: 8. The CDR3 is 14 amino acids. The CDR3 sequence: CASTVTGGEYEQYF. The CDR3 DNA is TGTGCCAGCACTGTCACAGGGGGCGAATACGAGCAGTACTTC.

The chain employs TRBV6-5 and TRBJ2-7, with TRBD1 matching 8 bases. This CDR3 spans 15 amino acids. V lost 2 bases to trimming and J lost 3 bases; unmatched junction nucleotides: 6. Per the germline V gene, CDR1 is MNHEY and CDR2 is SVGAGI. CDR3 sequence reads: CASSYGAGGIYEQYF. CDR3 nucleotides: TGTGCCAGCAGTTACGGGGCAGGGGGCATCTACGAGCAGTACTTC.

The CDR3 coding sequence is TGTGCCAGCTCACCGGGGCAGCAGGATGAATCTGGCTACACCTTC. It encodes CASSPGQQDESGYTF. J is TRBJ1-2 and V is TRBV18, with D perhaps TRBD1 (5 bases). The CDR3 consists of 15 residues. The V gene lost 3 bases and the J gene lost 7 bases, with 18 bases spanning the gap. The germline V gene encodes CDR1 KGHSH and CDR2 LQKENI.

The V call is TRBV5-1, the J call TRBJ1-2, with unresolved D. The V end was cut by 0 bases, the J end by 2 bases, with 5 bases between. This CDR3 region has 13 residues. Germline V CDR1 and CDR2: SGHRS, YFSETQ. CDR3 nucleotide sequence: TGCGCCAGCAGCTTGGAAGAAAACTATGGCTACACCTTC. Its translation is CASSLEENYGYTF. Using reference TRBV5-1 and TRBJ1-2 for the parts outside the CDR3, the full variable domain is KAGVTQTPRYLIKTRGQQVTLSCSPISGHRSVSWYQQTPGQGLQFLFEYFSETQRNKGNFPGRFSGRQFSNSRSEMNVSTLELGDSALYLCASSLEENYGYTFGSGTRLTVV.

The chain carries TRBV7-9 and TRBJ2-2; 7 bases fit TRBD1. V lost 4 bases and J lost 3; bases outside the gene matches: 5. Germline-derived CDR1 and CDR2 are SEHNR and FQNEAQ (reference sequence). The CDR3 extends over 15 amino acids. The DNA of the CDR3 is TGTGCCAGCAGCTCCTCCGGGACAGACACCGGGGAGCTGTTTTTT. Amino acids: CASSSSGTDTGELFF.

The chain links TRBV5-1 to TRBJ2-7; 11 positions agree with TRBD2. The CDR3 has 15 residues. V gave up 3 bases and J gave up 4 bases; unmatched junction bases: 6. Germline V gene data show CDR1 as SGHRS and CDR2 as YFSETQ. The CDR3 bases are TGCGCCAGCAGCTCAACTAGCGGGAGTTGGTACGAGCAGTACTTC. Amino acid sequence: CASSSTSGSWYEQYF.